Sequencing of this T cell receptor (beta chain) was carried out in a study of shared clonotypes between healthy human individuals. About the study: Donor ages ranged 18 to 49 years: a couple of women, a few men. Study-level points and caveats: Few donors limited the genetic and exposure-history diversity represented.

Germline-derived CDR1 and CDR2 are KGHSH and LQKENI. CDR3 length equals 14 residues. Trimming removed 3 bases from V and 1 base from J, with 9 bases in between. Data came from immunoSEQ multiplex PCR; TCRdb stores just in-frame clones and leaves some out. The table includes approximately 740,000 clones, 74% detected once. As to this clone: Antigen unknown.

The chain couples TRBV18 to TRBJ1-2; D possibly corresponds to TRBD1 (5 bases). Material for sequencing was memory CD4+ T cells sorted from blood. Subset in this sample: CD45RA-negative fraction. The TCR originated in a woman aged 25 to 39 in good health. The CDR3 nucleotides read TGTGCCAGCTCACCGACGGGGGGTAACTATGGCTACACCTTC. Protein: CASSPTGGNYGYTF.